This record concerns one TCR beta chain sequence. No antigen is known for it. There are no base qualities to consult, and no much larger clone falls within one base. These data are taken from a study of T cell changes during pregnancy in multiple sclerosis (dated by TCRdb to about 2019). For context, the study as a whole: The study examined how the T cell repertoire changed over the course of pregnancy in women with multiple sclerosis.

Library prep was done by the immunoSEQ multiplex PCR assay. In TCRdb, the immuneACCESS table is reduced to in-frame sequences with V and J assigned. These tables do not hold every clone; where another copy was compared, an unresolved V gene accounts for under half, and the others remain unexplained. The sample yields 30,000 or so clones; about 88% were counted once. The ten biggest clones cover about 0.78% of the sample. CDR1 and CDR2, per the germline V gene, are SGHVS and FQNEAQ. Measured from the cysteine to the phenylalanine, the CDR3 is 13 residues long. The sequence is cut down to CDR3 DNA, 39 bases in frame from base 1. V drops 5 bases and J drops 4 bases, leaving 11 bases in between.

The chain was built from TRBV7-8 and TRBJ2-5; TRBD2 could be the D gene, as 5 bases match. This clonotype originated in a female donor with multiple sclerosis, enrolled in a pregnancy study. The sample here was CD4+ T cells from peripheral blood mononuclear cells, taken in the second trimester of pregnancy. The CDR3 loop reads CASSRDLAETQYF. The base sequence is TGTGCCAGCAGCCGAGACCTAGCAGAGACCCAGTACTTC.